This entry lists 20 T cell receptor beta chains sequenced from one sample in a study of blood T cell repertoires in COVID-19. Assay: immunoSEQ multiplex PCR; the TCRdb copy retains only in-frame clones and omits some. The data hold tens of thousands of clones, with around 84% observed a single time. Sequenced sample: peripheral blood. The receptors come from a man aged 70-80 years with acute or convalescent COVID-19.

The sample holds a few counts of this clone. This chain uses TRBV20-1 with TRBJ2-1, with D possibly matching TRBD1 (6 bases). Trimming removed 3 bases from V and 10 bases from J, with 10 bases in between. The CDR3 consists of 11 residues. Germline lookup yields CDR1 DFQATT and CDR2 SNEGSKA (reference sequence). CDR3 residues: CSASRQVEQFF. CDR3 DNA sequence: TGCAGTGCTAGCAGACAGGTCGAGCAGTTCTTC.

CDR3 region: CASSVVARLMNTGELFF. Here the CDR3 DNA reads TGTGCCAGCAGCGTAGTAGCCCGACTTATGAACACCGGGGAGCTGTTTTTT. This chain uses TRBV9 with TRBJ2-2; D gene unclear. The V gene lost 0 bases and the J gene lost 1 base, with 13 bases spanning the gap. This CDR3 has 17 residues. The V gene's germline CDR1 is SGDLS and CDR2 YYNGEE.

This chain's CDR3 is CASSSNLGTGIREAQHF. DNA for the CDR3: TGTGCCAGCAGTTCCAATCTCGGGACAGGGATTAGAGAGGCCCAGCATTTT. The chain employs TRBV6-2 or TRBV6-3 and TRBJ1-5, with TRBD1 matching over 9 bases. The CDR3 is 17 residues long. Germline V gene lookup returns CDR1 MNHEY and CDR2 SVGEGT. V dropped 4 bases and J dropped 11; count of bases not matched to a gene: 18.

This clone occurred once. The CDR3 here is CASKGGEDTQYF. In nucleotides, the CDR3 is TGTGCCAGCAAAGGAGGGGAAGATACGCAGTATTTT. The chain recombines TRBV6-5 with TRBJ2-3; possibly TRBD2 for D (6 bases). V was cut by 7 bases and J by 5 bases, with 10 bases left in between. There are 12 residues in the CDR3. Germline V gene lookup returns CDR1 MNHEY and CDR2 SVGAGI.

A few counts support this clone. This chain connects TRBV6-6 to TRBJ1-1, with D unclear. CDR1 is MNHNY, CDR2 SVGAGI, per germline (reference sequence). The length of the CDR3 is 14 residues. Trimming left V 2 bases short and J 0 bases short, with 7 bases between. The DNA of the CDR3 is TGTGCCAGCAGTTACGGCACCTTGAACACTGAAGCTTTCTTT. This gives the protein CASSYGTLNTEAFF.

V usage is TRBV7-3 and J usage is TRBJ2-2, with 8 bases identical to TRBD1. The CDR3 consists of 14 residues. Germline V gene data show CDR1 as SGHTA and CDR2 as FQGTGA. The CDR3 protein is CVSRAGGLSGELFF. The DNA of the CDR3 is TGTGTATCGAGGGCAGGGGGCTTATCTGGGGAGCTGTTTTTT.

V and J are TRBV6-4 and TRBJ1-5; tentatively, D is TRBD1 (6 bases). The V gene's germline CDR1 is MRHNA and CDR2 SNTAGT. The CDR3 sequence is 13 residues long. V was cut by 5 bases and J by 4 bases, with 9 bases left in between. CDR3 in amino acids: CASSPDRNQPQHF. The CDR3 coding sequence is TGTGCCAGCAGTCCCGACAGGAATCAGCCCCAGCATTTT.

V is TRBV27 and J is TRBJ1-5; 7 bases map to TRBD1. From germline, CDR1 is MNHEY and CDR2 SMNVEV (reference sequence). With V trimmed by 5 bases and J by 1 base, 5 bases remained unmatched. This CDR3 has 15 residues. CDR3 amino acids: CASSPHRGSNQPQHF. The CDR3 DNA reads TGTGCCAGCAGTCCCCACAGGGGAAGCAATCAGCCCCAGCATTTT.

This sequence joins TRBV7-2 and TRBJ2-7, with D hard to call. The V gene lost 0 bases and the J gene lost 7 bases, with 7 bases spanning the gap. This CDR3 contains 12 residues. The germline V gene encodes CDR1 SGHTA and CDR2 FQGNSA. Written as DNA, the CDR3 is TGTGCCAGCAGCTTAGCTGGCAGGGAGCAGTACTTC. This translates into CASSLAGREQYF.

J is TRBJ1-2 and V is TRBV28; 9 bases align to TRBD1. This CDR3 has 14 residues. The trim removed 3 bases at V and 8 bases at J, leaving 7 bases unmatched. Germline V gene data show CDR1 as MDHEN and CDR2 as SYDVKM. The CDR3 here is CASSFRDRDVGYTF. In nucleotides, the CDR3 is TGTGCCAGCAGTTTTCGGGACAGGGATGTCGGCTACACCTTC.

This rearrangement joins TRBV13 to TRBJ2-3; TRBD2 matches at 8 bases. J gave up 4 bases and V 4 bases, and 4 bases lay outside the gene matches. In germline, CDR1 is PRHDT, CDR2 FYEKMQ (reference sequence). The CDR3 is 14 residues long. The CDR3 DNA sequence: TGTGCCAGCAGCTACCGGGGGGGCGCAGATACGCAGTATTTT. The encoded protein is CASSYRGGADTQYF.

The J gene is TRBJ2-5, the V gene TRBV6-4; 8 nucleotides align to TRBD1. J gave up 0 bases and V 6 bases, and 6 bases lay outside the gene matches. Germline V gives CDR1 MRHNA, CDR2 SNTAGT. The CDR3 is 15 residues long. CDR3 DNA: TGTGCCAGCAGACGGACAGGGATCAACCAAGAGACCCAGTACTTC. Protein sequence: CASRRTGINQETQYF.

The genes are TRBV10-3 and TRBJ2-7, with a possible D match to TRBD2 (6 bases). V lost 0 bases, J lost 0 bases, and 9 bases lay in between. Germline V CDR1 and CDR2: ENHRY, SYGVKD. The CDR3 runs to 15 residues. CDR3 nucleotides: TGTGCCATCAGTGAGTCTGGGCGGGACTCCTACGAGCAGTACTTC. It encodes CAISESGRDSYEQYF.

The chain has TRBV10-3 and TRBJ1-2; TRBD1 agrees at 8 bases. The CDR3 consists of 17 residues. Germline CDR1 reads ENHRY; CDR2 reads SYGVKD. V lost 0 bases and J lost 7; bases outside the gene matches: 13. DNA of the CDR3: TGTGCCATCAGTGAGTCTGGCTTAGGGCAGGGGGCGCGTGGCTACACCTTC. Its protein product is CAISESGLGQGARGYTF.

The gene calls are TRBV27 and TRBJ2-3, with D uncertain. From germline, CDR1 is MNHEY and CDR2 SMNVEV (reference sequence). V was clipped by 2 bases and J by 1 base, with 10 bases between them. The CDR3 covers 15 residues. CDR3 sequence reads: CASSLGPLGTDTQYF. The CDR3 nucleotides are TGTGCCAGCAGTTTAGGCCCCCTGGGCACAGATACGCAGTATTTT.

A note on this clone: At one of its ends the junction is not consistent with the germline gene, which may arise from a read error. The chain's CDR3 is CASSADRGYTIYF. CDR3 DNA sequence: TGTGCTAGCAGCGCCGACAGGGGGTACACCATATATTTT. The chain has TRBV7-7 and TRBJ1-3; 9 positions agree with TRBD1. Germline V gene sequence: CDR1 SSHAT, CDR2 FNYEAQ (reference sequence). CDR3 length: 13 residues.

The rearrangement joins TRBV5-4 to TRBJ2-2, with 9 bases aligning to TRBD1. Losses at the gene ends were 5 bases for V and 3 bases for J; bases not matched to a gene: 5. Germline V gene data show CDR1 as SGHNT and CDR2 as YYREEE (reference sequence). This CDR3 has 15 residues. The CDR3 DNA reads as TGTGCCAGCAGACGGACAGGGGCGGACACCGGGGAGCTGTTTTTT. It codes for CASRRTGADTGELFF.

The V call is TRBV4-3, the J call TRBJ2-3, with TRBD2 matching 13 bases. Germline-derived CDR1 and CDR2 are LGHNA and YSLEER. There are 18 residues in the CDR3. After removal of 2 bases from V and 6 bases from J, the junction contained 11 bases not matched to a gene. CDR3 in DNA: TGCGCCAGCAGCCAATCACTAGCGGGAGGGATTATGGTGGATACGCAGTATTTT. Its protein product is CASSQSLAGGIMVDTQYF.

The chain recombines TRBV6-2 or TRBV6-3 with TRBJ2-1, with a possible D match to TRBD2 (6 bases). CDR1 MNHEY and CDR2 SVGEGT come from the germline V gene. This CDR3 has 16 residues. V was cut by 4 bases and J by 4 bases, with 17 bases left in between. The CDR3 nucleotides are TGTGCCAGCAGTTTTCGGGGACTCTACGATTACAATGAGCAGTTCTTC. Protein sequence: CASSFRGLYDYNEQFF.

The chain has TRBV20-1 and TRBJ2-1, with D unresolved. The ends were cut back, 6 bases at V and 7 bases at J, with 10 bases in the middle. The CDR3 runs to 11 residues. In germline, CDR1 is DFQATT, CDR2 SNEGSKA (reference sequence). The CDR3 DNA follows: TGCAGTGCCAAGTTCAGGAATGAGCAGTTCTTC. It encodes CSAKFRNEQFF.